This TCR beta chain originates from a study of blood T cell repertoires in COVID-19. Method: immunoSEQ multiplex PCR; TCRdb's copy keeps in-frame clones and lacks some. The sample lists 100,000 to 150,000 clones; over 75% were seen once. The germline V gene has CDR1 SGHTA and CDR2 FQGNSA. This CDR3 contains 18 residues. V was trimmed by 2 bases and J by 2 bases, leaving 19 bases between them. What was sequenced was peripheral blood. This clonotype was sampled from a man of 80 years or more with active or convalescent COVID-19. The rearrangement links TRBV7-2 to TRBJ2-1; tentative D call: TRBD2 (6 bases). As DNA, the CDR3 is TGTGCCAGCAGCTTATTTGCCGGCCCCGGGGGAACCTACAATGAGCAGTTCTTC. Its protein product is CASSLFAGPGGTYNEQFF.